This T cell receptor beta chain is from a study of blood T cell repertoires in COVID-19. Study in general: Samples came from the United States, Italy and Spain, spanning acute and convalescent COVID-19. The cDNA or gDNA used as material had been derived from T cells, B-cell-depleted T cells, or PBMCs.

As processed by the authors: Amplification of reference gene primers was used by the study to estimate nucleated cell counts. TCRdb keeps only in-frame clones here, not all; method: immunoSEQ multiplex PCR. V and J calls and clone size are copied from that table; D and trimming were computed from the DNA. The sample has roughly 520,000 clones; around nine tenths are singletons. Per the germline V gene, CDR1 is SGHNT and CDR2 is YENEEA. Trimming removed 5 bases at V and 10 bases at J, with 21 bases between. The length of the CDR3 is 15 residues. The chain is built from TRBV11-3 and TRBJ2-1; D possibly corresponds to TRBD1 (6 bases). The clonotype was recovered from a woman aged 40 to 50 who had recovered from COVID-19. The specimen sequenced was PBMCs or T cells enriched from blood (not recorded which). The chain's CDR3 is CASSPQGTGEPEQFF. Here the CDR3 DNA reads TGTGCCAGCAGCCCACAGGGTACCGGCGAACCAGAGCAGTTCTTC.